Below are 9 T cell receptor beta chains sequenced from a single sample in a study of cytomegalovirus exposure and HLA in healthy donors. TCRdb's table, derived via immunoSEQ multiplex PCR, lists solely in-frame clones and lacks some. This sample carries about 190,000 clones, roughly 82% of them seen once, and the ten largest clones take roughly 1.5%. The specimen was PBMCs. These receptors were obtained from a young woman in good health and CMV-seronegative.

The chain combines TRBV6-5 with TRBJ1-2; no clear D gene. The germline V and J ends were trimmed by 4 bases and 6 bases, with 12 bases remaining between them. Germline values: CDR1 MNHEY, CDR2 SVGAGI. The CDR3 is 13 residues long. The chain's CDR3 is CASSSGDLDGYTF. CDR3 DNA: TGTGCCAGCAGTTCCGGGGATCTCGATGGCTACACCTTC.

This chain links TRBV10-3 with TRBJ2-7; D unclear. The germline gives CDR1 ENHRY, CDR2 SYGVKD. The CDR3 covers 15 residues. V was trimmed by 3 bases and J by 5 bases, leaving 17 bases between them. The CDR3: CAISELIDNWDEQYF. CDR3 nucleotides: TGTGCCATCAGTGAATTAATAGACAATTGGGACGAGCAGTACTTC.

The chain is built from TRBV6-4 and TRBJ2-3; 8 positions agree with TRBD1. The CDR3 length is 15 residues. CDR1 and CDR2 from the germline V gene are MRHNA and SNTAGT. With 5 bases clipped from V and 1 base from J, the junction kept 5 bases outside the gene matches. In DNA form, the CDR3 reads TGTGCCAGCAGTCAGACAGGGGCCGGCACAGATACGCAGTATTTT. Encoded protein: CASSQTGAGTDTQYF.

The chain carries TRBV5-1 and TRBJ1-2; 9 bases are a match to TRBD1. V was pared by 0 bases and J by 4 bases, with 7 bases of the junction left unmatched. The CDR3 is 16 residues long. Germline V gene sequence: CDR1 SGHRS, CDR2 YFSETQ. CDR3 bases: TGCGCCAGCAGCTTGGGGGTAACAGGGGGCCTCTATGGCTACACCTTC. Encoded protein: CASSLGVTGGLYGYTF. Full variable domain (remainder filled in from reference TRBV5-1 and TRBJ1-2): KAGVTQTPRYLIKTRGQQVTLSCSPISGHRSVSWYQQTPGQGLQFLFEYFSETQRNKGNFPGRFSGRQFSNSRSEMNVSTLELGDSALYLCASSLGVTGGLYGYTFGSGTRLTVV.

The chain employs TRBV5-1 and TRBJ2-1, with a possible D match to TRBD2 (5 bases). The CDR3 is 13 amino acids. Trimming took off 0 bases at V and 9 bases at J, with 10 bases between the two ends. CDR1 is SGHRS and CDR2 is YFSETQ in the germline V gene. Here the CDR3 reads CASSLEGVPEQFF. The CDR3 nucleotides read TGCGCCAGCAGCTTGGAGGGAGTCCCTGAGCAGTTCTTC.

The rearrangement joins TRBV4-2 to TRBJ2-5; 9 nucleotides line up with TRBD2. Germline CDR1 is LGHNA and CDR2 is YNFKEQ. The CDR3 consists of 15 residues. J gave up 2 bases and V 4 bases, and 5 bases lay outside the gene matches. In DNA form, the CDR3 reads TGTGCCAGCAGCCCGGCTAGCGGGGATCAAGAGACCCAGTACTTC. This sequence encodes CASSPASGDQETQYF.

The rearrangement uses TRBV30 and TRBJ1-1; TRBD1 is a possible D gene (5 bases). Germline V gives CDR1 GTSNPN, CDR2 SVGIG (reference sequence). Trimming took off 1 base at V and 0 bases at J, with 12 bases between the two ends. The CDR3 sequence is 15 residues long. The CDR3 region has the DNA TGTGCCTGGAGTGCGCACAGGACCATGAACACTGAAGCTTTCTTT. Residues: CAWSAHRTMNTEAFF.

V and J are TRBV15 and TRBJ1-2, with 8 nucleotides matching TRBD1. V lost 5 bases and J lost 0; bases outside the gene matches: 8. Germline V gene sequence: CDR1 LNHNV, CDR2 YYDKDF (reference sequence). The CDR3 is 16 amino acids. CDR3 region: CATSYWGQAANYGYTF. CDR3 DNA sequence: TGTGCCACCAGCTACTGGGGACAGGCAGCTAACTATGGCTACACCTTC.

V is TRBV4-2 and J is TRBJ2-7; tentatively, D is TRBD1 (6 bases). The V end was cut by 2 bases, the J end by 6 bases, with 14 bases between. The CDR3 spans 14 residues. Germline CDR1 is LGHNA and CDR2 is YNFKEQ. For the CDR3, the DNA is TGTGCCAGCAGCCAAAACTTCGGACAGTCCGAGCAGTACTTC. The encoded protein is CASSQNFGQSEQYF.